This record covers a single T cell receptor (beta chain). What it binds is not known. Some clones are missing from TCRdb's copy, which holds only in-frame ones; the method was immunoSEQ multiplex PCR. The repertoire holds 43,000 or so clones, with less than 85% as singletons. The data stem from a study of a mutant IDH1 vaccine in newly diagnosed glioma. About the research overall: Treated individuals were around 62% male and approximately 38% female, averaging about 41 years of age. Most had both radiotherapy and temozolomide beforehand; others had only one. General study results and limits: Among top peripheral T cell clonotypes, changes seemed unrelated to pseudoprogression.

Time point: week 23, last vaccination. The content of each vaccine dose was 300 ug of mutant IDH1 20-mer peptide, and topical imiquimod accompanied it. The V gene end was trimmed by 4 bases and the J gene end by 7 bases; junction bases not matched to a gene: 18. The length of the CDR3 is 18 residues. CDR1 and CDR2 from the germline V gene are SNHLY and FYNNEI. The sequence derives from a woman aged 18 to 35 with glioma. Some clones in this sample may be carry-over from other donors' samples. The V and J genes are TRBV2 and TRBJ2-3, with 9 nucleotides matching TRBD2. This specimen consisted of PBMCs, obtained from a glioma patient whose treatment included an IDH1 peptide vaccine. CDR3 loop: CASSGRTQREDLTHTQYF. DNA of the CDR3: TGTGCCAGCAGTGGACGTACTCAGCGGGAGGATCTGACTCATACGCAGTATTTT.